The 12 T cell receptor beta chains given below trace back to one sample, sequenced in a study of early T cells in non-severe SARS-CoV-2 infection. One entry per CDR3 protein results from TCRdb running MiXCR on the 5' RACE reads. This table holds roughly 48,000 distinct CDR3 sequences, around 7.5% found once. The sample comprised whole blood. Every receptor here comes from an adult who was a healthcare worker with PCR-confirmed SARS-CoV-2 infection or an uninfected control (not recorded which).

This clonotype was picked up a small number of times. The V gene is TRBV3-1, the J gene TRBJ2-7, with D hard to call. Trimming cost V 1 base and J 5 bases, with 6 bases left between them. Germline V gene sequence: CDR1 LGHDT, CDR2 YNNKEL (reference sequence). The CDR3 is made up of 12 amino acids. The CDR3 sequence is CASSQGMNEQYF. The CDR3 region has the DNA TGTGCCAGCAGCCAAGGGATGAACGAGCAGTACTTC.

The chain joins TRBV7-2 to TRBJ2-7; no definite D call. Germline values: CDR1 SGHTA, CDR2 FQGNSA. CDR3 size: 13 residues. V lost 3 bases, J lost 0 bases, and 6 bases lay in between. CDR3 nucleotide sequence: TGTGCCAGCAGCTTGGCCTACTCCTACGAGCAGTACTTC. Translated, it gives CASSLAYSYEQYF.

This clonotype has a count of ten or more. The rearrangement uses TRBV4-2 and TRBJ2-5; the match to TRBD2 covers 10 bases. The V segment lost 4 bases and the J segment 2 bases; nucleotides outside the gene matches: 1. CDR3 length equals 14 residues. Looked up from germline, CDR1 is LGHNA and CDR2 is YNFKEQ. CDR3 in amino acids: CASSPTSGQETQYF. The CDR3, as DNA: TGTGCCAGCAGCCCGACTAGCGGGCAAGAGACCCAGTACTTC.

The genes are TRBV28 and TRBJ1-4, with unresolved D. This CDR3 is 11 amino acids long. V lost 6 bases, J lost 5 bases, and 4 bases lay in between. Germline values: CDR1 MDHEN, CDR2 SYDVKM. CDR3 residues: CASSQNEKLFF. The CDR3 DNA reads as TGTGCCAGCAGCCAGAATGAAAAACTGTTTTTT.

V usage is TRBV4-3 and J usage is TRBJ2-7; D is unresolved. The CDR3 length is 14 residues. Trimming pared 0 bases from V and 1 base from J, leaving 7 bases between. Germline assignment: CDR1 LGHNA and CDR2 YSLEER. The CDR3 sequence is CASSQDSGSYEQYF. The DNA of the CDR3 is TGCGCCAGCAGCCAAGATTCAGGATCCTACGAGCAGTACTTC.

This clonotype showed up many times. The chain uses TRBV6-5 and TRBJ1-2, with D hard to call. Germline V lookup: CDR1 MNHEY, CDR2 SVGAGI. There are 13 residues in the CDR3. Trimming left V 8 bases short and J 8 bases short, with 18 bases between. The CDR3 loop is CASGRTQPGGYTF. The CDR3 bases are TGTGCCAGCGGAAGGACCCAACCGGGCGGCTACACCTTC.

The chain is built from TRBV27 and TRBJ2-7; 7 nucleotides match TRBD1. Germline V gene sequence: CDR1 MNHEY, CDR2 SMNVEV (reference sequence). The V segment lost 0 bases and the J segment 4 bases; nucleotides outside the gene matches: 6. The CDR3 is 15 amino acids. In DNA, the CDR3 is TGTGCCAGCAGTTTATCGAGGGGACAGCCGTACGAGCAGTACTTC. Translated: CASSLSRGQPYEQYF.

This clonotype was recorded at least ten times. The CDR3 nucleotides read TGCGCCAGCAGCCAACCGTACAGGAGGGCAACTAATGAAAAACTGTTTTTT. Translating it yields CASSQPYRRATNEKLFF. This rearrangement joins TRBV4-1 to TRBJ1-4, with D possibly being TRBD1 (5 bases). This CDR3 has 17 amino acids. Germline assignment: CDR1 MGHRA and CDR2 YSYEKL. The germline V and J ends were trimmed by 2 bases and 0 bases, with 13 bases remaining between them.

This clonotype was detected a few times. The rearrangement uses TRBV12-3 or TRBV12-4 and TRBJ2-7; D unresolved. V dropped 5 bases and J dropped 0 bases, with 8 bases sitting between them. The CDR3 is 13 amino acids. The CDR3 DNA reads TGTGCCAGCAGTCGCAGTAACTCCTACGAGCAGTACTTC. This gives the protein CASSRSNSYEQYF.

This clonotype was picked up many times. The chain recombines TRBV19 with TRBJ2-1, with 13 positions matching TRBD2. The CDR3 runs 14 residues. Germline-derived CDR1 and CDR2 are LNHDA and SQIVND (reference sequence). Trimming at V came to 6 bases and at J to 5 bases, leaving 1 base not matched to a gene. The CDR3 spells CASRLAGGNNEQFF. CDR3 nucleotide sequence: TGTGCCAGTAGACTAGCGGGAGGGAACAATGAGCAGTTCTTC.

This clonotype was observed a few times. The gene calls are TRBV18 and TRBJ1-5; D perhaps matches TRBD1 (6 bases). This CDR3 has 14 amino acids. V lost 3 bases, J lost 2 bases, and 8 bases lay in between. Germline loops: CDR1 KGHSH, CDR2 LQKENI. CDR3 loop: CASSPPGGNQPQHF. The DNA of the CDR3 is TGTGCCAGCTCACCCCCAGGGGGCAATCAGCCCCAGCATTTT.

Ten or more counts support this clonotype. The rearrangement joins TRBV25-1 to TRBJ1-6; D is unresolved. Per germline, CDR1 MGHDK and CDR2 SYGVNS. V lost 1 base and J 7 bases, leaving 8 bases between the germline ends. The CDR3 runs 14 residues. The CDR3 DNA reads TGTGCCAGCAGTGAATGGGCGAAGAATTCACCCCTCCACTTT. This sequence encodes CASSEWAKNSPLHF.